This section outlines one T cell receptor beta chain sequence together with its context. Which antigen it targets is not known. It has no much larger one-base neighbor in the sample; base qualities were not kept. The donors were healthy, HIV-negative adults with no recently reported acute infections or vaccinations. Every donor was a Caucasian adult living in Nashville, Tennessee, USA. CD4+ T cells were enriched by magnetic negative selection; naive cells were then positively selected on CD45RA, and the negative fraction formed the memory subset. Blood was obtained by leukapheresis, after which PBMCs were separated by Ficoll-Histopaque density gradient centrifugation and cryopreserved in liquid nitrogen vapor phase. Purity and quantity of every magnetically sorted T cell population were checked by analytical flow cytometry. Each sorted fraction had its genomic DNA isolated and then quantified by UV absorbance on a Nanodrop 2000c.

This sample is drawn from a study of shared clonotypes between healthy human individuals (dated by TCRdb to 2020 to 2021). With respect to the entire study: The cohort included a few men and a couple of women between 18 and 49 years of age. The study deeply sequenced blood TCR repertoires of several healthy adults to estimate repertoire size and the extent of clonotype sharing between individuals. Per donor, three plates each were used for CD4 naive and CD4 memory, two for CD8 naive, and one for CD8 memory. Leukapheresis yielded between about 0.9 and 10 billion PBMCs per donor. Different laboratories and diverse techniques were used to prepare libraries and sequence TCR repertoires, to increase sequencing depth and limit assay-specific biases.

From cysteine to phenylalanine, the CDR3 is 15 amino acids long. Only the CDR3 DNA stays, 45 bases, in frame from base 1. CDR1 is given as MDHEN and CDR2 as SYDVKM, both from the germline V gene. Here V drops 5 bases and J drops 5 bases, and the junction holds 6 bases not matched to any gene. Overall results and qualifications from the work: When several donors were compared, the shared fraction of clonotypes was approximately 5% for naive CD4, around 3.6% for naive CD8, 2% to 2.5% for memory CD4, and about 0.36% for memory CD8. Because the study included only a small number of donors, the genetic and exposure-history diversity represented was limited. Pairwise subsampling indicated that sequencing depth was expected to affect the degree of clonotype sharing among donors. Higher generation probabilities were observed for clonotypes shared by all four sorted-subset donors than for non-shared clonotypes. Rarefaction of sorted-subset datasets indicated incomplete sequencing despite the large sequencing depth. Larger estimated clonotype richness was generally found for naive subsets than for memory subsets. Sampling was restricted to blood, and TCR repertoires in tissue are likely to differ from TCR repertoires in blood.

Using the deep immunoSEQ assay, multiplex PCR amplified TCR CDR3 regions from genomic DNA. For each cell subset, the extracted genomic DNA was distributed evenly across all wells of several immunoSEQ 96-well plates, and each plate served as one replicate. For sorted subsets, roughly 200 ng of genomic DNA, equivalent to about 30,000 T cell genomes, went into each replicate PCR. Purified libraries were quantified with a Qubit 3.0 fluorometer, sized on a Bioanalyzer 2100, and re-quantified with the KAPA Library Quantification kit. A separate single-read 150-cycle Illumina NextSeq 550 flow cell was used to sequence each immunoSEQ 96-well plate. The study's processing was this. The immunoSEQ output contained only junctional sequences without quality scores, so filtering could not match that applied to full-length reads. To assign V/J genes and CDR3, sequences were annotated against IMGT germline references using PyIR, a Python wrapper for IgBLAST v1.9. Any read was removed if the V/J assignment was weak (E-value above 1e-6), the CDR3 was missing, or the read contained stop codons, out-of-frame junctions, or ambiguous translated residues. V3J clonotypes were defined as sequences sharing the same inferred V gene, J gene, and CDR3 amino acid sequence. Percentage overlap between repertoires was computed as shared unique clonotypes divided by the size of the smaller repertoire. Richness of each repertoire was evaluated using RTK rarefaction, the Chao1 estimator, and Recon v2.1 estimates of unobserved clonotypes. Generation probabilities were computed with OLGA for all TCRbeta clonotypes obtained by the gDNA method from four donors. Sourced from immuneACCESS, this table was stored by TCRdb with only in-frame sequences that have V and J called. A share of the clones is absent; for the studies checked, an unresolved V gene accounts for under half, and the remainder has no known explanation. The V and J calls and clone size are taken from that table; D and trimming were inferred from the DNA. For this sample there are around 990,000 clones; about 72% appear just once. The ten largest clones capture 0.89% of the sample.

The chain links TRBV28 with TRBJ2-7; a stretch of 13 junction bases matches TRBD2. The sample was memory CD4+ T cells from PBMCs. Sample cell subset or site, as interpreted from the label and publication: CD45RA-negative fraction. This sequence was found in a man between 18 and 29 years old in good health. Some clones in this sample may be carry-over from other donors' samples. The nucleotide sequence reads as follows: TGTGCCAGCAGTATACTAGCGGGAGGGCAGCACGAGCAGTACTTC. This sequence encodes CASSILAGGQHEQYF. When the CDR3 is completed using the reference TRBV28 and TRBJ2-7 genes on either side, the full variable domain is DVKVTQSSRYLVKRTGEKVFLECVQDMDHENMFWYRQDPGLGLRLIYFSYDVKMKEKGDIPEGYSVSREKKERFSLILESASTNQTSMYLCASSILAGGQHEQYFGPGTRLTVT.